This TCR beta chain emerged from a study of OX40 agonist ivuxolimab in advanced cancers. Study-level results: Low levels of normalized T-cell clonal expansion also appeared in some nonresponders. Blood T cells, both CD4+ and CD8+, expanded clonally by week 6 at 0.1 to 3.0 mg/kg.

Using immunoSEQ multiplex PCR, the repertoire was profiled, and TCRdb retains in-frame clones only, with some absent. The table lists 20,000 to 25,000 clones, 84% of them singletons. Concerning this clone: Its antigen is still unknown.

Germline V gene data show CDR1 as SGHNT and CDR2 as YENEEA. The length of the CDR3 is 16 residues. V gave up 1 base and J gave up 5 bases; unmatched junction bases: 7. The source material was CD4+ or CD8+ T cells sorted from blood, sampled in a trial of the OX40 agonist ivuxolimab. The sequence was obtained from an adult with an advanced solid tumor such as melanoma, head and neck, liver or kidney cancer. The chain has TRBV11-3 and TRBJ2-2, with 7 nucleotides matching TRBD2. The CDR3 region has the DNA TGTGCCAGCAGCTTAGGGGCCTGGGAGGGGACCGGGGAGCTGTTTTTT. Residues: CASSLGAWEGTGELFF.